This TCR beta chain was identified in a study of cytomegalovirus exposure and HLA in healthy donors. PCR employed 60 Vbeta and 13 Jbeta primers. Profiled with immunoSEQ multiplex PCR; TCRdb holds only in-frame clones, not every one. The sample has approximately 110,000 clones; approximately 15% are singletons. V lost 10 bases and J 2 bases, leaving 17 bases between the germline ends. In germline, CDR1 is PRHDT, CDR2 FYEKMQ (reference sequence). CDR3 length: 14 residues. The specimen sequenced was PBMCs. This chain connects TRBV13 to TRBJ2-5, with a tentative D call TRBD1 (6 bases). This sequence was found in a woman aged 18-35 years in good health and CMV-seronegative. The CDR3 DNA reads TGTGCCACCACGACCCGGGACAATCAAGAGACCCAGTACTTC. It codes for CATTTRDNQETQYF. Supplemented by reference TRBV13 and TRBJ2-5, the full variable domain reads AAGVIQSPRHLIKEKRETATLKCYPIPRHDTVYWYQQGPGQDPQFLISFYEKMQSDKGSIPDRFSAQQFSDYHSELNMSSLELGDSALYFCATTTRDNQETQYFGPGTRLLVL.